The 20 T cell receptor beta chains presented below share a single source sample, sequenced in a study of blood T cells in healthy people across ages. Primers used in a second PCR of roughly 7 to 12 cycles were a sample-barcoded 5' primer and a J-beta primer mix. TCRdb redid the calling of the 5' RACE reads with MiXCR, one entry per CDR3 protein. This table has roughly 700,000 distinct CDR3 sequences, around 32% appearing once. Sequenced sample: blood. The receptors derive from a woman aged 80 or over in good health.

This clonotype was seen at least ten times. The chain couples TRBV5-1 to TRBJ2-3; 10 positions match TRBD1. CDR1 is SGHRS, CDR2 YFSETQ, per germline. The CDR3 has 16 residues. The junction had 8 bases not matched to a gene; V was cut back by 3 bases and J by 4 bases. CDR3 sequence: CASSSRGQGMADTQYF. The CDR3 DNA is TGCGCCAGCAGCTCGAGGGGACAGGGGATGGCAGATACGCAGTATTTT. Full variable domain (remainder filled in from reference TRBV5-1 and TRBJ2-3): KAGVTQTPRYLIKTRGQQVTLSCSPISGHRSVSWYQQTPGQGLQFLFEYFSETQRNKGNFPGRFSGRQFSNSRSEMNVSTLELGDSALYLCASSSRGQGMADTQYFGPGTRLTVL.

This clonotype was detected only a few times. The chain employs TRBV5-3 and TRBJ1-6; D unclear. TRBV5-3 is reported as an ORF; its role is uncertain. The V end was cut by 2 bases, the J end by 3 bases, with 12 bases between. This CDR3 comprises 16 residues. CDR3 DNA sequence: TGTGCCAGAAGCTTTAGGATTTCGGGCTATAATTCACCCCTCCACTTT. Protein: CARSFRISGYNSPLHF.

This clonotype was detected many times. The V gene is TRBV20-1, the J gene TRBJ1-2, with no clear D. The germline gives CDR1 DFQATT, CDR2 SNEGSKA (reference sequence). V was shortened by 4 bases and J by 8 bases, with 17 bases between the two germline ends. This CDR3 has 13 amino acids. CDR3 coding DNA: TGCAGTGCTAAGCTCGGGCCTGGAGGGGGCTACACCTTC. Encoded protein: CSAKLGPGGGYTF.

The V gene is TRBV5-5, the J gene TRBJ2-5; TRBD1 agrees at 9 bases. Matching the DNA end better, TRBJ2-7 makes the J call doubtful. This CDR3 has 14 amino acids. Germline assignment: CDR1 SGHKS and CDR2 YYEKEE (reference sequence). In DNA form, the CDR3 reads TGTGCCAGCAGCTTGGTGGACAGGGGCGACGAGCAGTACTTC. It specifies CASSLVDRGDEQYF.

Ten or more counts support this clonotype. V and J are TRBV29-1 and TRBJ1-2; TRBD1 is a possible D gene (6 bases). The CDR3 is 11 residues long. V dropped 7 bases and J dropped 3 bases, with 9 bases sitting between them. Germline V gene sequence: CDR1 SQVTM, CDR2 ANQGSEA. CDR3: CSGQVDYGYTF. Here the CDR3 DNA reads TGCAGCGGACAGGTGGACTATGGCTACACCTTC.

The V gene is TRBV5-1, the J gene TRBJ2-1; TRBD2 aligns across 11 bases. The CDR3 covers 16 residues. Germline V CDR1 and CDR2: SGHRS, YFSETQ. J lost 6 bases, V lost 3 bases, and 8 bases had no gene match. The CDR3 reads CASSSLTSGEGNEQFF. CDR3 coding DNA: TGCGCCAGCAGCTCCTTGACTAGCGGGGAGGGCAATGAGCAGTTCTTC. Full variable domain (remainder filled in from reference TRBV5-1 and TRBJ2-1): KAGVTQTPRYLIKTRGQQVTLSCSPISGHRSVSWYQQTPGQGLQFLFEYFSETQRNKGNFPGRFSGRQFSNSRSEMNVSTLELGDSALYLCASSSLTSGEGNEQFFGPGTRLTVL.

This clonotype was observed at least ten times. The chain recombines TRBV6-2 or TRBV6-3 with TRBJ2-7; D is possibly TRBD1 (6 bases). Germline-derived CDR1 and CDR2 are MNHEY and SVGEGT. V was cut by 0 bases and J by 3 bases, with 18 bases left in between. The CDR3 runs 17 residues. The CDR3 region is CASSYSGARDKRYEQYF. DNA of the CDR3: TGTGCCAGCAGTTACTCCGGCGCCAGGGACAAACGCTACGAGCAGTACTTC.

The chain recombines TRBV6-2 or TRBV6-3 with TRBJ1-5; 7 nucleotides agree with TRBD1. The CDR3 contains 14 residues. Germline CDR1 reads MNHEY; CDR2 reads SVGEGT. Trimming at V came to 11 bases and at J to 8 bases, leaving 15 bases not matched to a gene. This CDR3 reads CAGGGQLSWEPQHF. The CDR3 DNA is TGTGCCGGCGGGGGACAGCTTAGTTGGGAGCCCCAGCATTTT.

The chain recombines TRBV20-1 with TRBJ2-5, with D perhaps matching TRBD1 (6 bases). The CDR3 sequence is 14 residues long. The germline V gene has CDR1 DFQATT and CDR2 SNEGSKA (reference sequence). V was trimmed by 1 base and J by 1 base, leaving 10 bases between them. In nucleotides, the CDR3 is TGCAGTGCTAGAGGCTGGACAGCCCAAGAGACCCAGTACTTC. Translated: CSARGWTAQETQYF.

This clonotype was counted at least ten times. The V call is TRBV7-9, the J call TRBJ1-1, with a weak D call TRBD1 (6 bases). V was pared by 5 bases and J by 6 bases, with 16 bases between. The CDR3 contains 14 residues. From germline, CDR1 is SEHNR and CDR2 FQNEAQ (reference sequence). The CDR3 DNA is TGTGCCAGCAGCCGTCGACCAGGGGTGCCTGAAGCTTTCTTT. Residues: CASSRRPGVPEAFF.

This clonotype was seen at least ten times. The rearrangement uses TRBV6-1 and TRBJ2-7; 11 nucleotides match TRBD1. Germline V gene sequence: CDR1 MNHNS, CDR2 SASEGT. CDR3 length: 15 residues. The J segment lost 4 bases and the V segment lost 7 bases, leaving 9 bases of the junction unmatched. The CDR3 region has the DNA TGTGCCAGCATTATTTCCGGGACAGGGGGGTACGAGCAGTACTTC. It yields the protein CASIISGTGGYEQYF.

This clonotype came up many times. This chain connects TRBV20-1 to TRBJ2-1; possible D gene TRBD2, 7 bases. The CDR3 is made up of 14 amino acids. The V gene lost 8 bases and the J gene lost 2 bases, with 16 bases spanning the gap. From germline, CDR1 is DFQATT and CDR2 SNEGSKA (reference sequence). In nucleotides, the CDR3 is TGCAGTACTTGGCGAGGGGGGGCCTACAATGAGCAGTTCTTC. This translates into CSTWRGGAYNEQFF.

This clonotype was found many times. The rearrangement links TRBV4-1 to TRBJ2-7; 9 bases agree with TRBD2. CDR3 size: 16 residues. Per germline, CDR1 MGHRA and CDR2 YSYEKL. J was trimmed by 0 bases and V by 0 bases; bases with no gene match: 3. The CDR3 DNA reads as TGCGCCAGCAGCCAAGATTTTAGCGGGGGCTCCTACGAGCAGTACTTC. It is translated as CASSQDFSGGSYEQYF.

With respect to this clonotype: With a much larger clone just one base away, this may be a read error. The chain uses TRBV5-1 and TRBJ2-7; 10 nucleotides align to TRBD1. V lost 7 bases, J lost 1 base, and 8 bases stayed unmatched. The length of the CDR3 is 15 residues. Per germline, CDR1 SGHRS and CDR2 YFSETQ. CDR3: CASGRRTGGSYEQYF. The CDR3 nucleotides are TGCGCCAGCGGCAGACGGACAGGGGGATCCTACGAGCAGTACTTC.

This clonotype was counted many times. This may arise from a read error, as a much more abundant clone is one base away. The chain couples TRBV5-6 to TRBJ2-5, with D possibly being TRBD1 or TRBD2 (5 bases each). The length of the CDR3 is 15 residues. Germline V CDR1 and CDR2: SGHDT, YYEEEE. Trimming shortened V by 0 bases and J by 4 bases, and 13 bases separated the two germline ends. The CDR3 protein is CASSLGRGRGETQYF. CDR3 sequence (DNA): TGTGCCAGCAGCTTGGGCCGGGGTAGGGGAGAGACCCAGTACTTC.

The chain carries TRBV29-1 and TRBJ1-6; D is undetermined. The V end lost 4 bases, the J end lost 18 bases, and 25 bases lay between the germline ends. This CDR3 region has 14 residues. Germline V gives CDR1 SQVTM, CDR2 ANQGSEA. The CDR3 loop is CSVGGGRAGYTPHF. The DNA of the CDR3 is TGCAGCGTTGGGGGAGGGAGGGCAGGCTACACCCCCCACTTT. Full variable domain (outside the CDR3, taken from reference TRBV29-1 and TRBJ1-6): SAVISQKPSRDICQRGTSLTIQCQVDSQVTMMFWYRQQPGQSLTLIATANQGSEATYESGFVIDKFPISRPNLTFSTLTVSNMSPEDSSIYLCSVGGGRAGYTPHFGNGTRLTVT.

Comment on this clonotype: A much larger clone is a single base away; this may be a read error. The rearrangement joins TRBV11-2 to TRBJ2-7; 8 nucleotides align to TRBD2. Germline values: CDR1 SGHAT, CDR2 FQNNGV. The CDR3 extends over 14 amino acids. CDR3 protein: CASSLERGVIERYF. The CDR3 nucleotides read TGTGCCAGCAGCTTAGAGCGGGGGGTGATCGAGCGGTACTTC.

The table lists this clonotype with many counts. The gene calls are TRBV3-1 and TRBJ1-4, with D perhaps matching TRBD1 (5 bases). CDR3 size: 14 residues. Trimming took 0 bases from V and 7 from J, leaving 9 bases between them. Germline CDR1 LGHDT, CDR2 YNNKEL (reference sequence). As DNA, the CDR3 is TGTGCCAGCAGCCAAGAGGGACTCACTGAAAAACTGTTTTTT. It specifies CASSQEGLTEKLFF.

This clonotype was seen at least ten times. A much larger clone sits a single nucleotide away, making a read error possible. The CDR3 is CASSPIAGAPAEQYF. The DNA for the CDR3 is TGTGCCAGCAGCCCTATAGCGGGGGCGCCCGCTGAGCAGTACTTC. The chain recombines TRBV7-2 with TRBJ2-5; 9 bases map to TRBD2. The CDR3 length is 15 residues. The V segment lost 5 bases and the J segment 11 bases; nucleotides outside the gene matches: 15. In germline, CDR1 is SGHTA, CDR2 FQGNSA.

This clonotype was seen many times. The V call is TRBV7-3, the J call TRBJ2-1, with 7 positions matching TRBD2. The CDR3 extends over 18 amino acids. Germline loops: CDR1 SGHTA, CDR2 FQGTGA. J gave up 0 bases and V 4 bases, and 12 bases lay outside the gene matches. Here the CDR3 DNA reads TGTGCCAGCAGCTCTCTACCCCAGTCTAGCGGCTCCTACAATGAGCAGTTCTTC. Amino acids: CASSSLPQSSGSYNEQFF.